These T cell receptor beta chains were read from a single sample in a study of blood T cell repertoires in COVID-19. The data were produced by immunoSEQ multiplex PCR, yet TCRdb's version contains in-frame clones alone and is incomplete. The sample lists roughly 92,000 clones, around 87% occurring once. Material for sequencing was peripheral blood. These receptors were taken from a human donor with acute or convalescent COVID-19. The donor label of this sample is uncertain. CDR3s include the opening cysteine and the closing phenylalanine or tryptophan.

v_call	cdr3_length	j_call	cdr3_aa
TRBV5-5	13	TRBJ1-3	CACEALSGNTIYF
TRBV12-3/TRBV12-4	13	TRBJ2-5	CASSSYRGETQYF
TRBV5-1	18	TRBJ2-4	CASSLPLAGGLAKNIQYF
TRBV28	14	TRBJ1-6	CASTGQGDNSPLHF
TRBV5-1	14	TRBJ2-1	CASSFQGGTDEQFF
TRBV30	15	TRBJ1-4	CAWSGGREGWEKLFF
TRBV5-1	15	TRBJ2-3	CASIPGTGGLDTQYF
TRBV6-2/TRBV6-3	14	TRBJ2-2	CASSLGGNTGELFF
TRBV20-1	13	TRBJ1-1	CSARGQVNTEAFF
TRBV30	13	TRBJ1-5	CAWSPGSNQPQHF
TRBV30	15	TRBJ2-2	CAWRPGQGFSGELFF
TRBV6-2/TRBV6-3	15	TRBJ2-1	CASSSWDSSYNEQFF
TRBV5-6	14	TRBJ1-2	CASSPGTTIYGYTF
TRBV19	12	TRBJ1-2	CASSIAQNGYTF
TRBV7-2	13	TRBJ2-5	CASSGGARETQYF
TRBV7-9	15	TRBJ1-4	CASSLGPGTAEKLFF
TRBV7-2	14	TRBJ2-1	CASSMGQFHNEQFF
TRBV5-5	15	TRBJ1-5	CASRADSNSNQPQHF
TRBV5-8	15	TRBJ1-2	CASSFSGTPAKGYTF
TRBV6-5	13	TRBJ1-1	CASSYSRGYEAFF
TRBV13	14	TRBJ2-7	CASSWIMDRSEQYF
TRBV7-3	14	TRBJ1-5	CASSPKAGDKPQHF
TRBV18	14	TRBJ1-5	CASSGSDSNQPQHF